One sample yielded the 26 T cell receptor beta chains listed below, sequenced in a study of OX40 agonist ivuxolimab in advanced cancers. Clones were sequenced by immunoSEQ multiplex PCR, and TCRdb holds only the in-frame ones, with some missing. The table has about 24,000 clones, 84% seen once. The specimen comprised CD4+ or CD8+ T cells sorted from blood, sampled in a trial of the OX40 agonist ivuxolimab. These receptors all stem from an adult with an advanced solid tumor such as melanoma, head and neck, liver or kidney cancer.

This clone was found a few times. The genes are TRBV7-9 and TRBJ1-1; D not certain. The CDR3 has 14 amino acids. Trimming took 5 bases from V and 4 from J, leaving 14 bases between them. The germline V gene has CDR1 SEHNR and CDR2 FQNEAQ (reference sequence). In nucleotides, the CDR3 is TGTGCCAGCAGCCTCGGGGTCGGTGGCACTGAAGCTTTCTTT. Its translation: CASSLGVGGTEAFF. The variable domain in full, completed from reference TRBV7-9 and TRBJ1-1, reads DTGVSQNPRHKITKRGQNVTFRCDPISEHNRLYWYRQTLGQGPEFLTYFQNEAQLEKSRLLSDRFSAERPKGSFSTLEIQRTEQGDSAMYLCASSLGVGGTEAFFGQGTRLTVV.

This clone was seen just once. The chain employs TRBV19 and TRBJ2-5; D uncertain. The CDR3 consists of 11 residues. The germline CDR1 and CDR2 sequences are LNHDA and SQIVND (reference sequence). The V end was cut by 3 bases, the J end by 2 bases, with 1 base between. CDR3 DNA sequence: TGTGCCAGTAGTATTCAAGAGACCCAGTACTTC. It is translated as CASSIQETQYF.

The chain has TRBV7-9 and TRBJ1-1; D call uncertain. Germline V CDR1 and CDR2: SEHNR, FQNEAQ (reference sequence). V lost 1 base and J lost 1, with 4 bases in between. The CDR3 sequence is 13 residues long. The chain's CDR3 is CASSLVGNTEAFF. In DNA, the CDR3 is TGTGCCAGCAGCTTAGTGGGGAACACTGAAGCTTTCTTT.

V and J are TRBV19 and TRBJ1-5; possible D gene TRBD1, 6 bases. Trimming left V 1 base short and J 6 bases short, with 13 bases between. The length of the CDR3 is 15 residues. Per the germline V gene, CDR1 is LNHDA and CDR2 is SQIVND (reference sequence). CDR3 sequence (DNA): TGTGCCAGTAGTATAGGAGCCGGGGGCGGTCAGCCCCAGCATTTT. Protein: CASSIGAGGGQPQHF.

The rearrangement links TRBV11-2 to TRBJ2-3; D unresolved. Trimming stripped 0 bases from V and 1 base from J, with 14 bases between. The germline V gene encodes CDR1 SGHAT and CDR2 FQNNGV. This CDR3 is built from 17 residues. CDR3 amino acids: CASSLDHLAVGTDTQYF. Written as DNA, the CDR3 is TGTGCCAGCAGCTTAGATCATCTGGCGGTGGGCACAGATACGCAGTATTTT. Combining the CDR3 with reference TRBV11-2 and TRBJ2-3 gives the whole variable domain EAGVAQSPRYKIIEKRQSVAFWCNPISGHATLYWYQQILGQGPKLLIQFQNNGVVDDSQLPKDRFSAERLKGVDSTLKIQPAKLEDSAVYLCASSLDHLAVGTDTQYFGPGTRLTVL.

This chain joins TRBV2 and TRBJ2-5; TRBD1 matches at 7 bases. The CDR3 length is 13 residues. Trimming cost V 6 bases and J 1 base; bases outside gene matches: 2. Germline V gene sequence: CDR1 SNHLY, CDR2 FYNNEI. The CDR3 region has the DNA TGTGCCAGCAGAGGGGACAGCCAAGAGACCCAGTACTTC. Protein: CASRGDSQETQYF.

V usage is TRBV11-3 and J usage is TRBJ2-7; 9 nucleotides agree with TRBD1. Germline CDR1 and CDR2: SGHNT and YENEEA. V was clipped by 5 bases and J by 2 bases; unmatched bases: 7. The CDR3 has 15 residues. Here the CDR3 reads CASSRTGANPYEQYF. Written as DNA, the CDR3 is TGTGCCAGCAGCCGGACAGGGGCCAACCCCTACGAGCAGTACTTC. The full variable domain, its missing parts supplied by reference TRBV11-3 and TRBJ2-7, is EAGVVQSPRYKIIEKKQPVAFWCNPISGHNTLYWYLQNLGQGPELLIRYENEEAVDDSQLPKDRFSAERLKGVDSTLKIQPAELGDSAVYLCASSRTGANPYEQYFGPGTRLTVT.

CDR3 protein: CASSQQTSGIVGEQFF. CDR3 nucleotides: TGTGCCAGCAGCCAACAAACTAGCGGAATCGTCGGTGAGCAGTTCTTC. This chain connects TRBV7-2 to TRBJ2-1, with 8 bases fitting TRBD2. V shed 5 bases and J 9 bases; nucleotides not matched to a gene: 15. There are 16 residues in the CDR3. The germline CDR1 and CDR2 sequences are SGHTA and FQGNSA.

In DNA form, the CDR3 reads TGTGCCTGGGAAGGACAGACGAACACTGAAGCTTTCTTT. Protein sequence: CAWEGQTNTEAFF. J is TRBJ1-1 and V is TRBV30, with a weak D call TRBD1 (6 bases). The CDR3 spans 13 residues. CDR1 and CDR2 (germline): GTSNPN, SVGIG (reference sequence). Trimming cost V 5 bases and J 1 base, with 11 bases left between them.

The V gene is TRBV18, the J gene TRBJ2-3, with TRBD1 identical over 10 bases. Germline loops: CDR1 KGHSH, CDR2 LQKENI. V shed 6 bases, J shed 4 bases, and the junction held 10 bases outside the gene matches. This CDR3 is built from 16 residues. In DNA form, the CDR3 reads TGTGCCAGCTCGCATGGGACAGGGGTTTTCTCAGATACGCAGTATTTT. Translated: CASSHGTGVFSDTQYF.

CDR3 region: CASSRIGQGRNTEAFF. CDR3 DNA sequence: TGTGCCAGCAGCCGAATCGGACAGGGACGGAACACTGAAGCTTTCTTT. J is TRBJ1-1 and V is TRBV7-9, with 8 bases that match TRBD1. The V gene end was trimmed by 5 bases and the J gene end by 1 base; junction bases not matched to a gene: 9. The CDR3 length is 16 residues. Germline CDR1 is SEHNR and CDR2 is FQNEAQ (reference sequence).

This clone was observed a few times. J is TRBJ2-3 and V is TRBV11-3; weak D call: TRBD2 (6 bases). This CDR3 is 17 amino acids long. The V gene's germline CDR1 is SGHNT and CDR2 YENEEA. Trimming pared 4 bases from V and 2 bases from J, leaving 19 bases between. The chain's CDR3 is CASSSPELADPTDTQYF. CDR3 nucleotides: TGTGCCAGCAGCTCACCCGAATTAGCGGACCCCACAGATACGCAGTATTTT.

V gene TRBV5-5 combines with J gene TRBJ2-7; TRBD1 matches 9 bases. This CDR3 comprises 17 residues. Germline-derived CDR1 and CDR2 are SGHKS and YYEKEE (reference sequence). V lost 4 bases, J lost 3 bases, and 14 bases stayed unmatched. In DNA, the CDR3 is TGTGCCAGCAGCCGAAAGGGAACAGGGGGCGCGGACTACGAGCAGTACTTC. Translation: CASSRKGTGGADYEQYF.

The CDR3 loop reads CASSWGIPGGLRGEQYF. The CDR3 region has the DNA TGTGCCAGCAGCTGGGGTATTCCCGGGGGCCTTCGGGGCGAGCAGTACTTC. V and J are TRBV5-6 and TRBJ2-7; D tentatively fits TRBD1 or TRBD2 (6 bases each). The ends were cut back, 3 bases at V and 6 bases at J, with 25 bases in the middle. The CDR3 has 17 amino acids. Germline lookup yields CDR1 SGHDT and CDR2 YYEEEE.

This chain connects TRBV11-2 to TRBJ2-7; TRBD2 matches 8 bases. Germline CDR1 and CDR2: SGHAT and FQNNGV. Unmatched junction bases numbered 5, after V lost 1 base and J lost 3 bases. This CDR3 spans 15 amino acids. The CDR3 loop is CASSLAASGSYEQYF. The CDR3, as DNA: TGTGCCAGCAGCTTAGCTGCGAGCGGGAGCTACGAGCAGTACTTC. The full variable domain, with the rest looked up from reference TRBV11-2 and TRBJ2-7, is EAGVAQSPRYKIIEKRQSVAFWCNPISGHATLYWYQQILGQGPKLLIQFQNNGVVDDSQLPKDRFSAERLKGVDSTLKIQPAKLEDSAVYLCASSLAASGSYEQYFGPGTRLTVT.

This clone was counted only a few times. The rearrangement uses TRBV5-6 and TRBJ2-3; D unresolved. The CDR3 consists of 15 residues. CDR1 is SGHDT, CDR2 YYEEEE, per germline. Trimming pared 2 bases from V and 3 bases from J, leaving 13 bases between. CDR3 amino acids: CASSFNPARTDTQYF. CDR3 nucleotide sequence: TGTGCCAGCAGCTTCAATCCCGCACGAACAGATACGCAGTATTTT.

The rearrangement joins TRBV5-1 to TRBJ1-1; possible D gene TRBD1, 6 bases. Per the germline V gene, CDR1 is SGHRS and CDR2 is YFSETQ. The length of the CDR3 is 14 residues. With 3 bases removed from V and 6 bases from J, the gap between germline ends came to 15 bases. CDR3 region: CASSWGLPASEAFF. The DNA of the CDR3 is TGCGCCAGCAGCTGGGGGCTTCCGGCATCTGAAGCTTTCTTT. Full variable domain (remainder filled in from reference TRBV5-1 and TRBJ1-1): KAGVTQTPRYLIKTRGQQVTLSCSPISGHRSVSWYQQTPGQGLQFLFEYFSETQRNKGNFPGRFSGRQFSNSRSEMNVSTLELGDSALYLCASSWGLPASEAFFGQGTRLTVV.

This rearrangement joins TRBV4-3 to TRBJ2-7; 12 nucleotides match TRBD2. The CDR3 is made up of 16 amino acids. From germline, CDR1 is LGHNA and CDR2 YSLEER. V shed 4 bases, J shed 3 bases, and the junction held 7 bases outside the gene matches. The DNA for the CDR3 is TGCGCCAGCAGCCCTCACCCGACTAGCGGGAGCTACGAGCAGTACTTC. Protein sequence: CASSPHPTSGSYEQYF.

The rearrangement uses TRBV2 and TRBJ2-3; TRBD2 matches at 8 bases. V dropped 5 bases and J dropped 4; count of bases not matched to a gene: 2. CDR3 length: 13 amino acids. CDR1 and CDR2 from the germline V gene are SNHLY and FYNNEI. CDR3 bases: TGTGCCAGCAGTCCCGGGGGGGCAGATACGCAGTATTTT. This translates into CASSPGGADTQYF.

The J gene is TRBJ2-7, the V gene TRBV5-4; D perhaps matches TRBD1 (5 bases). Trimming cost V 1 base and J 2 bases, with 10 bases left between them. CDR1 is SGHNT and CDR2 is YYREEE in the germline V gene (reference sequence). The CDR3 extends over 14 amino acids. CDR3 amino acids: CASSLPGPPYEQYF. The CDR3 coding sequence is TGTGCCAGCAGCTTGCCAGGGCCCCCCTACGAGCAGTACTTC.

The chain links TRBV5-6 to TRBJ2-7, with 10 bases that match TRBD2. The CDR3 is 16 residues long. CDR1 is SGHDT, CDR2 YYEEEE, per germline. J lost 7 bases, V lost 3 bases, and 13 bases had no gene match. The CDR3 here is CASSSYAGLAVWEQYF. CDR3 DNA: TGTGCCAGCAGCTCGTACGCAGGACTAGCGGTTTGGGAGCAGTACTTC.

V usage is TRBV11-2 and J usage is TRBJ1-5; a weak D match, TRBD1 (5 bases). CDR1 is SGHAT and CDR2 is FQNNGV in the germline V gene. The V gene lost 6 bases and the J gene lost 4 bases, with 10 bases spanning the gap. The CDR3 totals 13 residues. The CDR3 spells CASSPGMNQPQHF. DNA of the CDR3: TGTGCCAGCAGTCCAGGGATGAATCAGCCCCAGCATTTT.

The V call is TRBV6-5, the J call TRBJ1-1; TRBD1 aligns across 9 bases. There are 14 residues in the CDR3. Germline-derived CDR1 and CDR2 are MNHEY and SVGAGI. The V segment lost 6 bases and the J segment 1 base; nucleotides outside the gene matches: 3. CDR3 bases: TGTGCCAGCAGACAGGGACAGGGGAACACTGAAGCTTTCTTT. Translating gives CASRQGQGNTEAFF.

This clone was seen more than once but under ten times. The rearrangement joins TRBV5-1 to TRBJ1-3; 7 bases agree with TRBD1. The CDR3 is 16 amino acids. Germline-derived CDR1 and CDR2 are SGHRS and YFSETQ. V shed 4 bases and J 2 bases; nucleotides not matched to a gene: 9. CDR3 protein: CASSPVTGETGNTIYF. CDR3 nucleotides: TGCGCCAGCAGCCCTGTTACAGGGGAGACTGGAAACACCATATATTTT.

The chain employs TRBV5-1 and TRBJ2-5, with D possibly matching TRBD1 (5 bases). Germline CDR1 and CDR2: SGHRS and YFSETQ. V lost 4 bases and J 4 bases, leaving 17 bases between the germline ends. This CDR3 has 15 residues. In DNA, the CDR3 is TGCGCCAGCAGCCCGGCCGCAGGGTGGGGAGAGACCCAGTACTTC. Its protein is CASSPAAGWGETQYF.

The gene calls are TRBV21-1 and TRBJ2-5; the listed D gene, TRBD2, was not tested against the DNA. TRBV21-1 is marked as a pseudogene. This CDR3 has 19 amino acids. CDR3 amino acids: CASSKGGRSGRHLEETQYF. The CDR3 DNA reads TGTGCCAGCAGCAAAGGGGGCAGGAGCGGGAGACACCTCGAAGAGACCCAGTACTTC.